The rows below give T cell receptor beta chains drawn from one sample of a study of OX40 agonist ivuxolimab in advanced cancers. The protocol was immunoSEQ multiplex PCR, while the TCRdb copy is restricted to in-frame clones and leaves out a portion. Of around 80,000 clones in the sample, approximately 86% are singletons; the top ten hold roughly 0.71%. Sequencing was performed on CD4+ or CD8+ T cells sorted from blood, taken in a trial of the OX40 agonist ivuxolimab. The receptors originated from an adult with an advanced solid tumor such as melanoma, head and neck, liver or kidney cancer. The CDR3 runs from the conserved cysteine through the conserved F or W. The D gene is left open where the match is weak. The size entry is marked missing in some rows and otherwise reads once, few, many or a size class.

d_gene | j_gene | v_gene | abundance | CDR3aa | CDR3nt
- | TRBJ2-1 | TRBV19 | few | CASKASLGWGHNEQFF | TGTGCCAGTAAGGCCAGTTTGGGTTGGGGGCACAATGAGCAGTTCTTC
- | TRBJ1-4 | TRBV29-1 | - | CSARSLSNEKLFF | TGCAGCGCCCGATCGCTGTCTAATGAAAAACTGTTTTTT
TRBD2 | TRBJ2-4 | TRBV7-2 | - | CASSLDGRGENIQYF | TGTGCCAGCAGCTTAGACGGGAGGGGAGAAAACATTCAGTACTTC
TRBD2 | TRBJ2-7 | TRBV9 | - | CASSVEGSGTHEQYF | TGTGCCAGCAGCGTAGAGGGTAGCGGGACCCACGAGCAGTACTTC
- | TRBJ2-7 | TRBV6-5 | once | CASSPVSAYEQYF | TGTGCCAGCAGCCCCGTTTCCGCCTACGAGCAGTACTTC
- | TRBJ1-2 | TRBV28 | - | CASSPPGLPLANYGYTF | TGTGCCAGCAGTCCCCCCGGTCTACCCTTAGCTAACTATGGCTACACCTTC
- | TRBJ2-2 | TRBV7-3 | - | CASSPDVLAGYTGELFF | TGTGCCAGCAGCCCCGACGTCCTCGCGGGGTACACCGGGGAGCTGTTTTTT
- | TRBJ1-2 | TRBV11-2 | - | CASSRGSSHYGYTF | TGTGCCAGCAGCCGGGGCAGTAGCCACTATGGCTACACCTTC
- | TRBJ1-3 | TRBV13 | - | CASSLPGGGSGNTIYF | TGTGCCAGCAGCCTCCCGGGGGGGGGCTCTGGAAACACCATATATTTT
- | TRBJ2-6 | TRBV7-9 | - | CASSLGSGANVLTF | TGTGCCAGCAGCTTGGGCTCTGGGGCCAACGTCCTGACTTTC
- | TRBJ2-5 | TRBV5-1 | once | CASSLAERGLGETQYF | TGCGCCAGCAGCTTGGCCGAGCGAGGTTTAGGAGAGACCCAGTACTTC
- | TRBJ1-5 | TRBV28 | - | CASSSYTGAEPQHF | TGTGCCAGCAGTTCTTATACGGGGGCAGAGCCCCAGCATTTT
TRBD2 | TRBJ2-5 | TRBV7-7 | - | CASSPWGEGGQETQYF | TGTGCTAGCAGCCCGTGGGGGGAGGGAGGCCAAGAGACCCAGTACTTC
- | TRBJ1-2 | TRBV27 | - | CASTPGRGGGYTF | TGTGCCAGCACCCCGGGACGAGGGGGGGGCTACACCTTC
TRBD2 | TRBJ2-5 | TRBV18 | - | CASTKLAGQETQYF | TGTGCCAGCACCAAACTAGCGGGGCAAGAGACCCAGTACTTC
- | TRBJ2-5 | TRBV5-1 | - | CASSLGAIQETQYF | TGCGCCAGCAGCTTGGGAGCGATCCAAGAGACCCAGTACTTC
TRBD2 | TRBJ2-3 | TRBV2 | - | CASSPGLAGGEDTQYF | TGTGCCAGCAGTCCTGGACTAGCGGGAGGAGAAGATACGCAGTATTTT
TRBD2 | TRBJ2-3 | TRBV4-1 | - | CASSPSGGTDTQYF | TGCGCCAGCAGCCCGTCGGGGGGAACAGATACGCAGTATTTT
TRBD2 | TRBJ2-3 | TRBV5-1 | - | CASSSLAGATDTQYF | TGCGCCAGCAGCTCACTAGCGGGAGCTACAGATACGCAGTATTTT
- | TRBJ2-5 | TRBV5-4 | - | CASREDVGAETQYF | TGTGCCAGCAGGGAAGACGTTGGGGCTGAGACCCAGTACTTC
- | TRBJ2-3 | TRBV4-3 | - | CASSQDGTSTDTQYF | TGCGCCAGCAGCCAAGACGGCACTAGCACAGATACGCAGTATTTT
- | TRBJ2-7 | TRBV6-5 | - | CASSYSRGGEQYF | TGTGCCAGCAGTTACTCGAGAGGGGGCGAGCAGTACTTC
TRBD2 | TRBJ2-3 | TRBV28 | - | CASSLSVGGRTDTQYF | TGTGCCAGCAGTTTATCTGTGGGAGGGAGGACAGATACGCAGTATTTT
TRBD1 | TRBJ2-2 | TRBV11-2 | - | CASSPLTGEIGELFF | TGTGCCAGCAGCCCCCTAACAGGGGAAATCGGGGAGCTGTTTTTT
TRBD2 | TRBJ2-4 | TRBV18 | once | CASSPPGLATGIQYF | TGTGCCAGCTCACCACCGGGACTAGCGACGGGCATTCAGTACTTC
- | TRBJ1-1 | TRBV5-1 | - | CASSLAEGGIKSAFF | TGCGCCAGCAGCTTGGCAGAGGGGGGAATTAAATCAGCTTTCTTT
- | TRBJ1-5 | TRBV5-1 | - | CASSLSPDQPQHF | TGCGCCAGCAGCTTGTCCCCGGATCAGCCCCAGCATTTT
TRBD2 | TRBJ2-1 | TRBV9 | - | CASSYPRGLAGGVSYNEQFF | TGTGCCAGCAGCTATCCCAGGGGGCTAGCGGGAGGGGTCTCCTACAATGAGCAGTTCTTC
- | TRBJ1-2 | TRBV5-6 | - | CASSPRGGHSYGYTF | TGTGCCAGCAGCCCGCGTGGGGGGCACAGCTATGGCTACACCTTC
TRBD2 | TRBJ2-3 | TRBV7-2 | few | CASSAGLAGGTAQYF | TGTGCCAGCAGCGCGGGACTAGCGGGCGGAACGGCGCAGTATTTT
TRBD1 | TRBJ1-2 | TRBV7-9 | once | CASSSGFRDSTFYGYTF | TGTGCCAGCAGTTCGGGGTTCAGGGACAGCACTTTCTATGGCTACACCTTC
- | TRBJ2-3 | TRBV13 | - | CASSLPGGTDTQYF | TGTGCCAGCAGCTTACCCGGTGGGACAGATACGCAGTATTTT
TRBD2 | TRBJ2-1 | TRBV25-1 | - | CASSVPGLAGGNEQFF | TGTGCCAGCAGTGTACCGGGACTAGCGGGTGGCAATGAGCAGTTCTTC
TRBD1 | TRBJ2-1 | TRBV27 | once | CASRATGGSYNEQFF | TGTGCCAGCAGAGCAACAGGGGGCTCCTACAATGAGCAGTTCTTC
- | TRBJ2-2 | TRBV4-3 | - | CASSPYTSANGELFF | TGCGCCAGCAGCCCGTACACATCCGCAAATGGGGAGCTGTTTTTT
TRBD2 | TRBJ2-1 | TRBV7-3 | - | CASSLTRLAANEQFF | TGTGCCAGCAGCTTAACACGACTAGCGGCTAATGAGCAGTTCTTC